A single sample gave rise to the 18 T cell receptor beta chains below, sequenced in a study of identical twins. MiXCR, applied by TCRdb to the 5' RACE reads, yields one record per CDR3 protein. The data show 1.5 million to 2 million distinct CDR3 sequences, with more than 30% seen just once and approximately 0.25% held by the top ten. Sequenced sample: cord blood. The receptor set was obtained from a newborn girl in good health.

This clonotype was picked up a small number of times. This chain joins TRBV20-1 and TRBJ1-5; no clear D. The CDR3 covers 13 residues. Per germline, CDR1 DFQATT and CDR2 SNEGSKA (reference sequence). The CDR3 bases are TGCAGCCCCGGGGTATTTAGCAATCAGCCCCAGCATTTT. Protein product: CSPGVFSNQPQHF.

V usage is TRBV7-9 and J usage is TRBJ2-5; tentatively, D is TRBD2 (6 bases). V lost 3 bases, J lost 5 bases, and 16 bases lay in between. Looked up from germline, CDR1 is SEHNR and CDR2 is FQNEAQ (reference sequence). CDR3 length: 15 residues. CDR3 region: CASSFIGRGWETQYF. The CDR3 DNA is TGTGCCAGCAGCTTCATCGGGAGAGGTTGGGAGACCCAGTACTTC.

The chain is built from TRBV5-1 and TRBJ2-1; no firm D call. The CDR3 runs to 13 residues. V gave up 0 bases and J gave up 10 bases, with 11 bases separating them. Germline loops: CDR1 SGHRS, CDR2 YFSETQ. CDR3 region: CASSLDTSYEQFF. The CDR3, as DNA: TGCGCCAGCAGCTTGGATACCTCCTACGAGCAGTTCTTC.

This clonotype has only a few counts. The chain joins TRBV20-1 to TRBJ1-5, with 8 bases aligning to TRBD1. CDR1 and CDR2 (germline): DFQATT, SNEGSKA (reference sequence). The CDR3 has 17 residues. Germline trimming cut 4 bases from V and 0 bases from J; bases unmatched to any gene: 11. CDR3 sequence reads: CSATRVPDRDSNQPQHF. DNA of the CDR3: TGCAGTGCTACCCGAGTTCCGGACAGGGATAGCAATCAGCCCCAGCATTTT.

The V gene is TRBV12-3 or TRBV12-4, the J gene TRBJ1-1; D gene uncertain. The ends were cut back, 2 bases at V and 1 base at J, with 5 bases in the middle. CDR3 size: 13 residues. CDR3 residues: CASSLNQNTEAFF. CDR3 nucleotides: TGTGCCAGCAGTTTAAACCAGAACACTGAAGCTTTCTTT.

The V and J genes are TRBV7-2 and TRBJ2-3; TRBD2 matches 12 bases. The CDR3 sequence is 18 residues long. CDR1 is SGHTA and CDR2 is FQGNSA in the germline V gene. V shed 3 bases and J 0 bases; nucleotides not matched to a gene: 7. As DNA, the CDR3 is TGTGCCAGCAGCTTTAGACTAGCGGGAGCGATGAGCACAGATACGCAGTATTTT. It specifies CASSFRLAGAMSTDTQYF.

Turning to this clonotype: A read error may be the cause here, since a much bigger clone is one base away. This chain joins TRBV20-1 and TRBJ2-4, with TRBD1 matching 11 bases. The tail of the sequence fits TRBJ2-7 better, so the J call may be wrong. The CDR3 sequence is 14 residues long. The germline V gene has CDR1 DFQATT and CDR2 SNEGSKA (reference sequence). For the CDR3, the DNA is TGCAATGCTCCCAGGGACAGGGGGGGCTACGAGCAGTACTTC. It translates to CNAPRDRGGYEQYF.

The CDR3 region is CASSFGRSYTF. The CDR3 DNA is TGTGCCAGCAGTTTCGGCAGGAGCTACACCTTC. The chain combines TRBV12-3 or TRBV12-4 with TRBJ1-2; D is uncertain. Between the trimmed V and J ends, which lost 3 bases and 9 bases, there was a span of 8 bases. The CDR3 has 11 residues.

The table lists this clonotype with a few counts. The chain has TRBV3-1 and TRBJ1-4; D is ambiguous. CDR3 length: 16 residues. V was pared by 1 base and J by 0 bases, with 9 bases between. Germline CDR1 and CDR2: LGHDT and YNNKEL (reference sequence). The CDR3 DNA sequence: TGTGCCAGCAGCCAAGGCTGGACTGCAACTAATGAAAAACTGTTTTTT. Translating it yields CASSQGWTATNEKLFF.

The CDR3 here is CASSPNPGSFPDYGYTF. CDR3 bases: TGTGCCAGCAGCCCCAACCCAGGGTCGTTCCCTGACTATGGCTACACCTTC. The J gene is TRBJ1-2, the V gene TRBV11-2; weak D call: TRBD1 (5 bases). The length of the CDR3 is 17 residues. Per the germline V gene, CDR1 is SGHAT and CDR2 is FQNNGV. Trimming took 5 bases from V and 3 from J, leaving 22 bases between them.

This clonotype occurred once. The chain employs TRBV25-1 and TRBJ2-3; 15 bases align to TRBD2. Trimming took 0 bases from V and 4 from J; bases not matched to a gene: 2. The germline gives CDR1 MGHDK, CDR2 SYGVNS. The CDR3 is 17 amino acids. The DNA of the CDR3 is TGTGCCAGCAGTGAATACAGGACTAGCGGGGGGGCAGATACGCAGTATTTT. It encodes CASSEYRTSGGADTQYF.

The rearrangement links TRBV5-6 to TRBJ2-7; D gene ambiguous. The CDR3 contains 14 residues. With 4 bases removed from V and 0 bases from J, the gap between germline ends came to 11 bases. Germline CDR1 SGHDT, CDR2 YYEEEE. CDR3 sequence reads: CASSHQTLSYEQYF. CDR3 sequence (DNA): TGTGCCAGCAGCCATCAGACCCTCTCCTACGAGCAGTACTTC. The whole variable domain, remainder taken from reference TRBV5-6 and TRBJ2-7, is DAGVTQSPTHLIKTRGQQVTLRCSPKSGHDTVSWYQQALGQGPQFIFQYYEEEERQRGNFPDRFSGHQFPNYSSELNVNALLLGDSALYLCASSHQTLSYEQYFGPGTRLTVT.

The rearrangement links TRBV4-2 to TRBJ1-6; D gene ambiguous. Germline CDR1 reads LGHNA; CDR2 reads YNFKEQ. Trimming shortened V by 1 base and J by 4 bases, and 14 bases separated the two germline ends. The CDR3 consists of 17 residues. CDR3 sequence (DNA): TGTGCCAGCAGCCAAGGCTTTACCCTCACTTATAATTCACCCCTCCACTTT. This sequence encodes CASSQGFTLTYNSPLHF.

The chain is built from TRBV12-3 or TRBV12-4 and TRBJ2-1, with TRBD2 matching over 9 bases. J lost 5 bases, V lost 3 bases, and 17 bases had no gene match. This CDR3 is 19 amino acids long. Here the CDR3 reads CASSFIGLLAGKGDNEQFF. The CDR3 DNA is TGTGCCAGCAGTTTTATAGGCCTCCTAGCGGGGAAAGGCGACAATGAGCAGTTCTTC.

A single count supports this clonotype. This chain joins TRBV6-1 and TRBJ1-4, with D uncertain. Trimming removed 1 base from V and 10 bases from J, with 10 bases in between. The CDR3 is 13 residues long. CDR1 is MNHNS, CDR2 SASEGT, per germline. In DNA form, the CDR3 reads TGTGCCAGCAGTGAAGGGTGGACGGGAAAACTGTTTTTT. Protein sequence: CASSEGWTGKLFF.

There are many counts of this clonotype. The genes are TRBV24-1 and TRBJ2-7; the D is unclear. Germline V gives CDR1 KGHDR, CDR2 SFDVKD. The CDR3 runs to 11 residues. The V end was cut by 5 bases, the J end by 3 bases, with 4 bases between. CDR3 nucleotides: TGTGCCACCAGTGTCGGCTACGAGCAGTACTTC. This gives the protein CATSVGYEQYF.

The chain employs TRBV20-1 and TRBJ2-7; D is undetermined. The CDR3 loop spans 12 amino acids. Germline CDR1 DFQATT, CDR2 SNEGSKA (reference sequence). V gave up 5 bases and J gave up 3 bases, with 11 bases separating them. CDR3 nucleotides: TGCAGTGCTTCGGGCCCCCTCTACGAGCAGTACTTC. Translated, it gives CSASGPLYEQYF.

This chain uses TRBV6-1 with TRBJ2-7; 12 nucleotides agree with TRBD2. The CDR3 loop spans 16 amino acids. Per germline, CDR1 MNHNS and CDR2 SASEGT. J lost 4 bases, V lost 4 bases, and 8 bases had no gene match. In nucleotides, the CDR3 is TGTGCCAGCAGTGCCCTAGCGGGAGGGCCGGGATACGAGCAGTACTTC. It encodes CASSALAGGPGYEQYF.